The sequence of this T cell receptor beta chain was determined in a study of vaccination effects on CD4 cells after COVID-19. Unmatched junction bases numbered 4, after V lost 0 bases and J lost 2 bases. The CDR3 covers 15 residues. Germline V gene sequence: CDR1 MDHEN, CDR2 SYDVKM. Ahead of sequencing, the ViraFEST assay grew antigen-specific CD4+ T cells using viral peptide pools. A roughly 11-day culture period preceded the isolation of CD4+ T cells. Each participant was given two doses of one vaccine (BNT162b2 or mRNA-1273). Among the vaccine recipients, none had a prior SARS-CoV-2 infection, and nucleocapsid antibodies were negative. Researchers reported culturing 2.1 million or so PBMC in each well, adding around 10 IU/ml IL-2 and about 10 ug/ml peptides. Measured with immunoSEQ multiplex PCR; TCRdb has only the in-frame clones, and not every one. Here the sample spans about 15,000 clones, about 74% being singletons.

Study-wide points: Late after vaccination, infection- and vaccine-induced clones showed marked clonal contraction.

On this clone itself: Its specificity is unknown.

The sequencing used CD4+ T cells from PBMCs cultured with HCoV-NL63 spike peptides, collected after COVID-19 vaccination. This TCR was sampled from a human donor who received a COVID-19 vaccine. The chain has TRBV28 and TRBJ2-7, with 7 bases that match TRBD2. The CDR3: CASSLWTGGTYEQYF. The CDR3 region has the DNA TGTGCCAGCAGTTTATGGACGGGAGGAACCTACGAGCAGTACTTC.